The sequence of this T cell receptor (beta chain) was determined in a study of blood T cell repertoires in COVID-19. Study context: Specimens from acute and convalescent COVID-19 originated in the United States, Italy and Spain.

Trimming left V 4 bases short and J 1 base short, with 11 bases between. CDR1 is GTSNPN and CDR2 is SVGIG in the germline V gene (reference sequence). CDR3 length equals 14 residues. Method: immunoSEQ multiplex PCR; TCRdb's copy keeps in-frame clones and lacks some. The data show around 150,000 clones, roughly 82% seen once. This chain joins TRBV30 and TRBJ1-3; TRBD1 might be the D (6 bases). This clonotype was sampled from a woman aged 40 to 49 with COVID-19, enrolled during active disease. Sequencing used peripheral blood. CDR3 coding DNA: TGTGCCTGGACAAGCAGGGGATCTGGAAACACCATATATTTT. Translation gives CAWTSRGSGNTIYF.